The subject of this entry is one TCR beta chain. Its cognate antigen is unknown. PCR was performed using 60 Vbeta and 13 Jbeta primers. TCRdb's table, derived via immunoSEQ multiplex PCR, lists solely in-frame clones and lacks some. The table lists around 150,000 clones, about 63% of them singletons. Germline CDR1 and CDR2: MDHEN and SYDVKM. The CDR3 length is 13 residues. V lost 6 bases and J lost 3, with 12 bases in between. This entry comes from a study of cytomegalovirus exposure and HLA in healthy donors. Study-wide points: Analysis was carried out at a later point, and it linked a missense DCLRE1C variant to TCR beta V- and J-gene trimming. Earlier analysis yielded a pattern in which most TCR beta V segments were productive about 90% or about 30% of the time.

The sequenced sample was PBMCs. The V gene is TRBV28, the J gene TRBJ2-7; weak D call: TRBD1 (6 bases). This receptor was obtained from a woman in her thirties or forties in good health and CMV-seropositive. The CDR3, as DNA: TGTGCCAGCAGGACAGGTCTGGGCTACGAGCAGTACTTC. It specifies CASRTGLGYEQYF.